Listed below are T cell receptor beta chains from one sample, sequenced in a study of T cell responses to AZD1222 COVID-19 vaccine. Sequencing was performed with immunoSEQ multiplex PCR; in TCRdb, only in-frame clones are kept and a portion is missing. The sample holds 100,000 to 150,000 clones; approximately 90% are singletons and the top ten take 4% to 4.5%. Sequenced here: peripheral blood, sampled on day 0 of AZD1222 vaccination. The origin of the receptors is an adult in good health. Both conserved end residues are part of each CDR3. Fields, in order: V gene, clone size, CDR3 length, D gene, J gene, CDR3 protein, CDR3 DNA. A D gene is named only where the DNA matches it firmly. Rows may omit the clone size; those that give it use once, few, many or a size class.

>TRBV20-1|.|15|TRBD1|TRBJ2-7
CSASDRDSASYEQYF
TGCAGTGCTAGTGACCGGGACAGTGCCTCATACGAGCAGTACTTC
>TRBV6-5|.|13|.|TRBJ2-1
CASRRTGEDEQFF
TGTGCCAGCAGGAGGACGGGGGAGGATGAGCAGTTCTTC
>TRBV4-3|.|17|TRBD2|TRBJ2-5
CASSLTLTSGGQETQYF
TGCGCCAGCAGCCTAACCTTGACTAGCGGGGGCCAAGAGACCCAGTACTTC
>TRBV7-9|.|14|.|TRBJ2-7
CASSSPGRNYEQYF
TGTGCCAGCAGCTCCCCGGGACGTAACTACGAGCAGTACTTC
>TRBV28|.|13|.|TRBJ1-1
CASTGTVNTEAFF
TGTGCCAGCACCGGGACGGTAAACACTGAAGCTTTCTTT
>TRBV30|.|13|.|TRBJ2-7
CAWGAGEWDEQYF
TGTGCCTGGGGGGCTGGGGAATGGGACGAGCAGTACTTC
>TRBV6-5|.|14|.|TRBJ1-6
CASSLGRENSPLHF
TGTGCCAGCAGCCTTGGACGCGAGAATTCACCCCTCCACTTT
>TRBV28|.|14|TRBD1|TRBJ1-1
CASSLSGTGNGAFF
TGTGCCAGCAGTTTATCTGGGACAGGAAACGGAGCTTTCTTT
>TRBV18|.|13|TRBD1|TRBJ1-5
CASSTGEGQPQHF
TGTGCCAGCTCAACAGGGGAGGGACAGCCCCAGCATTTT
>TRBV18|.|16|TRBD1|TRBJ1-5
CASSPGTGGGKWPQHF
TGTGCCAGCTCACCAGGGACAGGGGGCGGCAAGTGGCCCCAGCATTTT
>TRBV7-9|.|15|TRBD2|TRBJ2-5
CASSDIAGGRETQYF
TGTGCCAGCAGTGATATAGCGGGGGGGCGTGAGACCCAGTACTTC
>TRBV5-1|.|15|.|TRBJ2-1
CASSDRGGSGYEQFF
TGCGCCAGCAGCGATCGTGGGGGGTCTGGTTATGAGCAGTTCTTC
>TRBV27|.|15|TRBD1|TRBJ1-6
CASSSRTGYNSPLHF
TGTGCCAGCAGTTCCCGGACAGGGTATAATTCACCCCTCCACTTT
>TRBV28|.|12|.|TRBJ1-2
CASSGGDYGYTF
TGTGCCAGCAGTGGAGGGGATTATGGCTACACCTTC
>TRBV5-1|.|15|TRBD2|TRBJ2-7
CASSLPLADTYEQYF
TGCGCCAGCAGCTTACCACTAGCGGATACCTACGAGCAGTACTTC
>TRBV19|.|15|.|TRBJ1-5
CASSIGPYSNQPQHF
TGTGCCAGTAGTATAGGTCCGTATAGCAATCAGCCCCAGCATTTT
>TRBV12-3/TRBV12-4|.|13|.|TRBJ1-2
CASSLARQNGYTF
TGTGCCAGCAGTTTAGCGCGACAGAATGGCTACACCTTC
>TRBV24-1|once|15|.|TRBJ2-7
CATSDPTGNSYEQYF
TGTGCCACCAGTGACCCTACAGGGAACTCCTACGAGCAGTACTTC
>TRBV5-1|.|13|.|TRBJ1-1
CASSLGRNTEAFF
TGCGCCAGCAGCTTGGGTAGGAACACTGAAGCTTTCTTT
>TRBV5-1|.|14|.|TRBJ2-7
CASSLVVGALEQYF
TGCGCCAGCAGCTTGGTGGTGGGGGCCCTCGAGCAGTACTTC
>TRBV9|.|14|TRBD1|TRBJ1-1
CASSPGQGRGEAFF
TGTGCCAGCAGCCCAGGACAGGGAAGAGGTGAAGCTTTCTTT
>TRBV24-1|once|14|TRBD1|TRBJ1-5
CATSGGTGNQPQHF
TGTGCCACCAGTGGGGGGACAGGAAATCAGCCCCAGCATTTT
>TRBV19|.|19|TRBD2|TRBJ2-1
CASSIDPGPTSGSFNEQFF
TGTGCCAGTAGTATAGACCCTGGACCGACTAGCGGGAGCTTCAATGAGCAGTTCTTC
>TRBV10-1|.|12|.|TRBJ2-7
CASIPGGDGTYF
TGCGCCAGCATTCCTGGGGGTGACGGGACGTACTTC
>TRBV7-6|.|16|.|TRBJ1-1
CASSLTPGGGNTEAFF
TGTGCCAGCAGCTTAACCCCCGGAGGGGGGAACACTGAAGCTTTCTTT
>TRBV7-3|.|13|.|TRBJ1-1
CASSSNQDTEAFF
TGTGCCAGCAGCTCGAACCAGGACACTGAAGCTTTCTTT
>TRBV7-3|.|17|TRBD2|TRBJ2-3
CASSLIAPGLASDTQYF
TGTGCCAGCAGCTTAATTGCACCGGGACTAGCATCAGATACGCAGTATTTT
>TRBV7-9|.|12|.|TRBJ1-2
CASSLGGYGYTF
TGTGCCAGCAGCTTGGGAGGCTATGGCTACACCTTC
>TRBV7-9|.|11|.|TRBJ2-7
CASSLRYEQYF
TGTGCCAGCAGCTTACGCTACGAGCAGTACTTC
>TRBV5-6|.|13|.|TRBJ1-2
CASSPTGQNGYTF
TGTGCCAGCAGCCCCACAGGGCAGAATGGCTACACCTTC
>TRBV7-2|.|14|TRBD2|TRBJ2-5
CASSLARGQETQYF
TGTGCCAGCAGCTTAGCGCGGGGGCAAGAGACCCAGTACTTC
>TRBV27|.|15|.|TRBJ2-7
CASSLEAGGSYEQYF
TGTGCCAGCAGTTTAGAAGCAGGTGGCTCCTACGAGCAGTACTTC
>TRBV4-2|.|15|TRBD1|TRBJ1-2
CASSQDTGGSYGYTF
TGTGCCAGCAGCCAAGATACAGGGGGCAGCTATGGCTACACCTTC
>TRBV27|.|13|TRBD1|TRBJ1-2
CASSRQGNYGYTF
TGTGCCAGCAGCAGACAGGGGAACTATGGCTACACCTTC
>TRBV3-1/TRBV3-2|.|17|.|TRBJ2-7
CASSRPPARGPTYEQYF
TGTGCCAGCAGCCGTCCGCCGGCGCGGGGGCCAACCTACGAGCAGTACTTC
>TRBV28|few|13|.|TRBJ2-7
CASSLPQGAEQYF
TGTGCCAGCAGTTTACCACAGGGCGCCGAGCAGTACTTC
>TRBV4-1|.|15|.|TRBJ1-5
CASSRQGISDQPQHF
TGCGCCAGCAGCCGGCAAGGAATATCCGATCAGCCCCAGCATTTT
>TRBV13|.|12|.|TRBJ2-7
CASSSHQERRYF
TGTGCCAGCAGCTCCCACCAGGAGCGACGGTACTTC
>TRBV5-1|.|15|TRBD2|TRBJ2-5
CASSLASGGGETQYF
TGCGCCAGCAGCTTGGCTAGCGGGGGGGGCGAGACCCAGTACTTC
>TRBV20-1|.|12|.|TRBJ1-1
CSASEQLNEAFF
TGCAGTGCTAGTGAACAGTTGAACGAAGCTTTCTTT
>TRBV30|few|14|TRBD1|TRBJ1-1
CAWNWDSENTEAFF
TGTGCCTGGAATTGGGACAGCGAGAACACTGAAGCTTTCTTT
>TRBV6-2/TRBV6-3|.|13|.|TRBJ2-3
CASSYSSTDTQYF
TGTGCCAGCAGTTACTCGAGCACAGATACGCAGTATTTT
>TRBV9|.|16|TRBD2|TRBJ2-7
CASSVDLAGGINEQYF
TGTGCCAGCAGCGTAGATCTAGCGGGGGGGATCAACGAGCAGTACTTC
>TRBV9|.|19|TRBD2|TRBJ2-1
CASSPRGSGTPSSYNEQFF
TGTGCCAGCAGCCCCCGAGGAAGCGGGACCCCTAGCTCCTACAATGAGCAGTTCTTC
>TRBV4-1|.|14|.|TRBJ1-2
CASSQPGLRYGYTF
TGCGCCAGCAGCCAGCCGGGACTGCGCTATGGCTACACCTTC
>TRBV27|.|15|.|TRBJ2-5
CASSLSQGPGETQYF
TGTGCCAGCAGTTTAAGTCAGGGTCCGGGGGAGACCCAGTACTTC
>TRBV27|.|13|.|TRBJ2-7
CASSIHRGGEQYF
TGTGCCAGCAGTATCCACAGGGGAGGCGAGCAGTACTTC
>TRBV10-3|.|14|.|TRBJ1-2
CAISESTEIYGYTF
TGTGCCATCAGTGAGTCGACAGAGATCTATGGCTACACCTTC
>TRBV10-3|.|13|.|TRBJ1-1
CAISVVGNTEAFF
TGTGCCATCAGTGTAGTTGGGAACACTGAAGCTTTCTTT
>TRBV4-3|.|15|TRBD1|TRBJ1-5
CASSQETGRDQPQHF
TGCGCCAGCAGCCAAGAGACAGGGCGCGATCAGCCCCAGCATTTT
>TRBV6-1|.|14|.|TRBJ1-5
CASSETGNNQPQHF
TGTGCCAGCAGTGAGACAGGAAACAATCAGCCCCAGCATTTT
>TRBV4-1|.|15|TRBD2|TRBJ2-5
CASSLQRGVLETQYF
TGCGCCAGCAGCCTCCAGCGGGGTGTCCTAGAGACCCAGTACTTC
>TRBV2|.|11|.|TRBJ2-1
CASARSNEQFF
TGTGCCAGCGCCCGTAGCAATGAGCAGTTCTTC
>TRBV7-2|.|15|TRBD2|TRBJ2-3
CASSLGSGGTDTQYF
TGTGCCAGCAGCTTAGGGTCGGGGGGAACAGATACGCAGTATTTT
>TRBV11-2|.|16|TRBD2|TRBJ2-1
CASSLVLAGPRYEQFF
TGTGCCAGCAGCTTAGTCCTAGCGGGTCCGCGGTATGAGCAGTTCTTC